Each of the 31 T cell receptor beta chains below was sequenced from the same sample in a study of siplizumab effects on memory and regulatory T cells. TCRdb's table, derived via immunoSEQ multiplex PCR, lists solely in-frame clones and lacks some. This sample has 100,000 or so clones; around 94% occur once, and the top ten carry around 0.6%. The sequenced material came from Tregs sorted from blood. All receptors come from a human donor in good health.

The chain recombines TRBV7-3 with TRBJ2-2, with D unclear. There are 13 residues in the CDR3. V was shortened by 5 bases and J by 5 bases, with 9 bases between the two germline ends. Per the germline V gene, CDR1 is SGHTA and CDR2 is FQGTGA. The CDR3 region has the DNA TGTGCCAGCAGCCATGGTATAACCGGGGAGCTGTTTTTT. Its translation: CASSHGITGELFF.

This chain's CDR3 is CASSLGAALSTDTQYF. In DNA form, the CDR3 reads TGTGCCAGCAGTTTAGGGGCGGCCCTTAGCACAGATACGCAGTATTTT. The chain combines TRBV28 with TRBJ2-3, with TRBD1 as a possible D gene (5 bases). The V end was cut by 2 bases, the J end by 0 bases, with 12 bases between. This CDR3 comprises 16 residues. Germline CDR1 is MDHEN and CDR2 is SYDVKM.

The J gene is TRBJ2-2, the V gene TRBV28; D gene unclear. Germline V gene lookup returns CDR1 MDHEN and CDR2 SYDVKM. Between the trimmed V and J ends, which lost 6 bases and 8 bases, there was a span of 7 bases. This CDR3 is 11 amino acids long. CDR3 coding DNA: TGTGCCAGCAGCCGAGAGGGGGAGCTGTTTTTT. Its translation is CASSREGELFF.

DNA of the CDR3: TGTGCCAGCAAACACAGGGGGATGAACACTGAAGCTTTCTTT. Translation gives CASKHRGMNTEAFF. This sequence joins TRBV27 and TRBJ1-1, with 8 bases lining up with TRBD1. J was trimmed by 0 bases and V by 7 bases; bases with no gene match: 4. The CDR3 covers 14 residues. Germline loops: CDR1 MNHEY, CDR2 SMNVEV (reference sequence).

This chain connects TRBV7-9 to TRBJ2-3, with D possibly TRBD1 on 6 matching bases. V was trimmed by 2 bases and J by 5 bases, leaving 11 bases between them. The CDR3 has 14 amino acids. Germline V gene lookup returns CDR1 SEHNR and CDR2 FQNEAQ (reference sequence). CDR3 protein: CASSLHRVGDTQYF. As DNA, the CDR3 is TGTGCCAGCAGCTTACACAGGGTGGGAGATACGCAGTATTTT. Together with reference TRBV7-9 and TRBJ2-3, the CDR3 gives the full variable domain: DTGVSQNPRHKITKRGQNVTFRCDPISEHNRLYWYRQTLGQGPEFLTYFQNEAQLEKSRLLSDRFSAERPKGSFSTLEIQRTEQGDSAMYLCASSLHRVGDTQYFGPGTRLTVL.

This clone was seen once. The chain links TRBV15 to TRBJ2-7; possibly TRBD1 for D (6 bases). Looked up from germline, CDR1 is LNHNV and CDR2 is YYDKDF (reference sequence). The CDR3 spans 18 residues. Trimming pared 1 base from V and 2 bases from J, leaving 21 bases between. CDR3 coding DNA: TGTGCCACCAGCAGAGCACCTCCCGGGACAAGTAAAACCTACGAGCAGTACTTC. It specifies CATSRAPPGTSKTYEQYF.

The chain joins TRBV19 to TRBJ1-1; D is ambiguous. The ends were cut back, 7 bases at V and 0 bases at J, with 9 bases in the middle. Germline V gives CDR1 LNHDA, CDR2 SQIVND (reference sequence). This CDR3 is built from 13 residues. Here the CDR3 reads CASTPYLNTEAFF. The CDR3 DNA follows: TGTGCCAGTACCCCCTACTTGAACACTGAAGCTTTCTTT. Drawing the rest from reference TRBV19 and TRBJ1-1, the complete variable domain is DGGITQSPKYLFRKEGQNVTLSCEQNLNHDAMYWYRQDPGQGLRLIYYSQIVNDFQKGDIAEGYSVSREKKESFPLTVTSAQKNPTAFYLCASTPYLNTEAFFGQGTRLTVV.

The chain couples TRBV27 to TRBJ2-7; perhaps TRBD1 as D (5 bases). V was shortened by 5 bases and J by 0 bases, with 20 bases between the two germline ends. Germline lookup yields CDR1 MNHEY and CDR2 SMNVEV (reference sequence). The CDR3 contains 17 residues. CDR3 nucleotide sequence: TGTGCCAGCAGTCCCGACCGGGCAGGGTCAAGCTCCTACGAGCAGTACTTC. It yields the protein CASSPDRAGSSSYEQYF.

The chain recombines TRBV5-1 with TRBJ2-1; D gene unclear. This CDR3 is built from 14 residues. Germline CDR1 is SGHRS and CDR2 is YFSETQ. The V and J ends lost 2 bases and 5 bases respectively, with 11 bases between them. The CDR3 coding sequence is TGCGCCAGCAGCTTCGTCGTATCCCACAATGAGCAGTTCTTC. It is translated as CASSFVVSHNEQFF. The complete variable domain, with remaining parts taken from reference TRBV5-1 and TRBJ2-1, reads KAGVTQTPRYLIKTRGQQVTLSCSPISGHRSVSWYQQTPGQGLQFLFEYFSETQRNKGNFPGRFSGRQFSNSRSEMNVSTLELGDSALYLCASSFVVSHNEQFFGPGTRLTVL.

The chain has TRBV4-1 and TRBJ1-4; weak D call: TRBD1 (5 bases). Germline-derived CDR1 and CDR2 are MGHRA and YSYEKL. The CDR3 has 17 amino acids. Trimming left V 4 bases short and J 4 bases short, with 19 bases between. CDR3 in amino acids: CASSPLEMGRNNEKLFF. The CDR3 nucleotides are TGCGCCAGCAGCCCCCTGGAGATGGGGCGGAATAATGAAAAACTGTTTTTT.

This sequence joins TRBV28 and TRBJ2-7, with a possible D match to TRBD2 (7 bases). Between the trimmed V and J ends, which lost 3 bases and 0 bases, there was a span of 21 bases. CDR1 and CDR2 (germline): MDHEN, SYDVKM. The CDR3 covers 18 residues. The CDR3: CASSFLGGGPRYSYEQYF. The CDR3 nucleotides read TGTGCCAGCAGTTTTTTAGGGGGAGGGCCCCGGTACTCCTACGAGCAGTACTTC.

The chain is built from TRBV18 and TRBJ1-1, with no clear D. The CDR3 is 14 amino acids. The V and J ends lost 2 bases and 11 bases respectively, with 18 bases between them. Germline V CDR1 and CDR2: KGHSH, LQKENI. The CDR3 DNA follows: TGTGCCAGCTCACCATTGGACCGCGGATCCACGGCTTTCTTT. Translating it yields CASSPLDRGSTAFF.

As regards this clone: Other DNA sequences within the sample encode an identical CDR3. This chain links TRBV18 with TRBJ1-3; no reliable D call. There are 12 residues in the CDR3. Germline V CDR1 and CDR2: KGHSH, LQKENI. Trimming removed 1 base from V and 4 bases from J, with 2 bases in between. CDR3 sequence (DNA): TGTGCCAGCTCACCACGGGGAAACACCATATATTTT. Encoded protein: CASSPRGNTIYF.

Note on this clone: This specimen includes other DNA sequences encoding the same CDR3. The genes are TRBV5-6 and TRBJ2-3; a weak D match, TRBD1 (6 bases). The germline CDR1 and CDR2 sequences are SGHDT and YYEEEE. CDR3 length: 15 amino acids. The V end was cut by 3 bases, the J end by 1 base, with 12 bases between. The CDR3 loop reads CASSWMRTGTDTQYF. The CDR3 DNA is TGTGCCAGCAGCTGGATGAGGACAGGCACAGATACGCAGTATTTT. The variable domain in full, completed from reference TRBV5-6 and TRBJ2-3, reads DAGVTQSPTHLIKTRGQQVTLRCSPKSGHDTVSWYQQALGQGPQFIFQYYEEEERQRGNFPDRFSGHQFPNYSSELNVNALLLGDSALYLCASSWMRTGTDTQYFGPGTRLTVL.

The chain carries TRBV7-3 and TRBJ2-2, with TRBD2 as a possible D gene (6 bases). V lost 5 bases, J lost 4 bases, and 17 bases lay in between. Germline CDR1 and CDR2: SGHTA and FQGTGA. The length of the CDR3 is 16 residues. The CDR3 nucleotides are TGTGCCAGCAGCCCAACTCCCGGGACTCGCACCGGGGAGCTGTTTTTT. Its protein product is CASSPTPGTRTGELFF.

The CDR3 is CASSLRAFPGAFF. The CDR3 nucleotides are TGTGCCAGCAGCCTACGGGCCTTTCCGGGGGCTTTCTTT. This chain links TRBV5-4 with TRBJ1-1; D ambiguous. The CDR3 is made up of 13 amino acids. Trimming removed 4 bases from V and 11 bases from J, with 18 bases in between. Germline CDR1 and CDR2: SGHNT and YYREEE (reference sequence).

This clone has just one count. The chain has TRBV5-4 and TRBJ2-3, with a weak D call TRBD1 (5 bases). The length of the CDR3 is 14 residues. Germline CDR1 is SGHNT and CDR2 is YYREEE (reference sequence). Trimming left V 6 bases short and J 8 bases short, with 19 bases between. CDR3 sequence: CASTSNQGIGTQYF. The CDR3 nucleotides read TGTGCCAGCACCTCGAACCAGGGCATTGGTACGCAGTATTTT. The full variable domain, its missing parts supplied by reference TRBV5-4 and TRBJ2-3, is ETGVTQSPTHLIKTRGQQVTLRCSSQSGHNTVSWYQQALGQGPQFIFQYYREEENGRGNFPPRFSGLQFPNYSSELNVNALELDDSALYLCASTSNQGIGTQYFGPGTRLTVL.

The chain uses TRBV28 and TRBJ1-2, with D possibly being TRBD1 (6 bases). Trimming removed 6 bases at V and 0 bases at J, with 14 bases between. The CDR3 spans 15 residues. Germline lookup yields CDR1 MDHEN and CDR2 SYDVKM. CDR3: CASRRGGPSNYGYTF. CDR3 sequence (DNA): TGTGCCAGCAGAAGGGGGGGCCCCTCTAACTATGGCTACACCTTC.

The J gene is TRBJ2-7, the V gene TRBV18, with TRBD1 matching 7 bases. Looked up from germline, CDR1 is KGHSH and CDR2 is LQKENI. Trimming took 3 bases from V and 0 from J; bases not matched to a gene: 2. The CDR3 has 14 amino acids. CDR3 region: CASSPGQLSYEQYF. The CDR3 region has the DNA TGTGCCAGCTCACCGGGACAGCTCTCCTACGAGCAGTACTTC.

This clone occurred once. CDR3 sequence (DNA): TGTGCCAGCAGCTTCCGGGACAGCCATAGAAACTACGAGCAGTACTTC. It codes for CASSFRDSHRNYEQYF. The chain links TRBV7-8 to TRBJ2-7, with 7 bases that match TRBD1. The CDR3 extends over 16 amino acids. The V gene end was trimmed by 3 bases and the J gene end by 3 bases; junction bases not matched to a gene: 11. Germline assignment: CDR1 SGHVS and CDR2 FQNEAQ.

This chain links TRBV28 with TRBJ2-7; D could derive from TRBD1 or TRBD2 (5 bases each). V lost 3 bases to trimming and J lost 3 bases, with 18 bases between them. Germline V lookup: CDR1 MDHEN, CDR2 SYDVKM. CDR3 length: 16 amino acids. The CDR3 loop reads CASSLLRAGILYEQYF. The CDR3 bases are TGTGCCAGCAGTTTGTTGCGGGCAGGGATCCTCTACGAGCAGTACTTC.

The chain uses TRBV7-2 and TRBJ2-7; 10 nucleotides match TRBD2. There are 17 residues in the CDR3. With 4 bases clipped from V and 3 bases from J, the junction kept 12 bases outside the gene matches. Germline V gene data show CDR1 as SGHTA and CDR2 as FQGNSA. The CDR3 bases are TGTGCCAGCAGCTCCCGCCCCCCTAGCGGGAGTCTCTACGAGCAGTACTTC. Translation gives CASSSRPPSGSLYEQYF.

The chain has TRBV6-5 and TRBJ1-1; 7 nucleotides match TRBD1. The CDR3 spans 14 residues. The V segment lost 0 bases and the J segment 10 bases; nucleotides outside the gene matches: 8. The germline V gene has CDR1 MNHEY and CDR2 SVGAGI. CDR3 nucleotides: TGTGCCAGCAGTTACTCCCCGGGCCAGGGGGTAGCTTTCTTT. Its protein is CASSYSPGQGVAFF.

V usage is TRBV9 and J usage is TRBJ2-7; no clear D gene. The germline V gene has CDR1 SGDLS and CDR2 YYNGEE. This CDR3 has 14 amino acids. Trimming took 0 bases from V and 4 from J, leaving 11 bases between them. The CDR3 sequence is CASSVAGAGYEQYF. The DNA for the CDR3 is TGTGCCAGCAGCGTAGCTGGAGCTGGGTACGAGCAGTACTTC.

The J gene is TRBJ2-7, the V gene TRBV6-1; 14 bases are shared with TRBD2. Germline-derived CDR1 and CDR2 are MNHNS and SASEGT. The CDR3 has 15 residues. J gave up 3 bases and V 6 bases, and 4 bases lay outside the gene matches. The CDR3 loop reads CASRQGLAGDYEQYF. CDR3 bases: TGTGCCAGCAGGCAGGGACTAGCGGGAGACTACGAGCAGTACTTC.

This clone was recorded once. CDR3 loop: CASSESSGSYNEQFF. Here the CDR3 DNA reads TGTGCCAGCAGTGAATCTAGCGGGTCTTACAATGAGCAGTTCTTC. V usage is TRBV2 and J usage is TRBJ2-1, with TRBD2 matching over 8 bases. Germline CDR1 and CDR2: SNHLY and FYNNEI. V shed 2 bases, J shed 4 bases, and the junction held 4 bases outside the gene matches. There are 15 residues in the CDR3.

This chain joins TRBV2 and TRBJ2-1; 8 positions match TRBD2. J was trimmed by 6 bases and V by 7 bases; bases with no gene match: 8. The germline V gene has CDR1 SNHLY and CDR2 FYNNEI. The CDR3 runs 14 residues. CDR3 in amino acids: CASNRREGRNEQFF. In nucleotides, the CDR3 is TGTGCCAGCAACCGACGGGAGGGCCGCAATGAGCAGTTCTTC.

The V and J genes are TRBV6-6 and TRBJ1-1; TRBD1 might be the D (6 bases). Germline V lookup: CDR1 MNHNY, CDR2 SVGAGI (reference sequence). The V and J ends lost 5 bases and 1 base respectively, with 11 bases between them. The CDR3 is 14 residues long. The chain's CDR3 is CASSRSTGNTEAFF. In nucleotides, the CDR3 is TGTGCCAGCAGTAGATCGACAGGGAACACTGAAGCTTTCTTT.

The rearrangement joins TRBV10-2 to TRBJ1-2; no clear D gene. The germline gives CDR1 WSHSY, CDR2 SAAADI. The CDR3 consists of 11 residues. The germline V and J ends were trimmed by 3 bases and 8 bases, with 7 bases remaining between them. CDR3 bases: TGCGCCAGCAGTGAATCAAGAGGCTACACCTTC. It specifies CASSESRGYTF.

The chain combines TRBV19 with TRBJ2-2, with D unclear. The CDR3 is 14 amino acids. The germline V and J ends were trimmed by 7 bases and 0 bases, with 9 bases remaining between them. Germline V gives CDR1 LNHDA, CDR2 SQIVND (reference sequence). The CDR3 loop reads CASIPVANTGELFF. The DNA of the CDR3 is TGTGCCAGTATACCGGTCGCGAACACCGGGGAGCTGTTTTTT.

The V gene is TRBV19, the J gene TRBJ1-5, with D unclear. V lost 7 bases, J lost 3 bases, and 13 bases lay in between. CDR3 length: 14 amino acids. Germline V gene sequence: CDR1 LNHDA, CDR2 SQIVND (reference sequence). CDR3 amino acids: CASIGRDLNQPQHF. CDR3 DNA: TGTGCCAGTATCGGAAGGGATCTCAATCAGCCCCAGCATTTT.